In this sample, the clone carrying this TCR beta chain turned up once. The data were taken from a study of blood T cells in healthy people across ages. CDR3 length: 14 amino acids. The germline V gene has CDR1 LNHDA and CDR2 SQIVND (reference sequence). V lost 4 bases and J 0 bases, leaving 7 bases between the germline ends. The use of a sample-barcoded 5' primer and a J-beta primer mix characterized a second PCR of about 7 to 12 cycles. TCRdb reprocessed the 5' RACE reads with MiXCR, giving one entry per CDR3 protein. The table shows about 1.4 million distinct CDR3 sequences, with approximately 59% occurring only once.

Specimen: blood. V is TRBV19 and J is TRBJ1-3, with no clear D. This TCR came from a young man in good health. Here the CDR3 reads CASSTIDSGNTIYF. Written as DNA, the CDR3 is TGTGCCAGTAGTACGATCGACTCTGGAAACACCATATATTTT.